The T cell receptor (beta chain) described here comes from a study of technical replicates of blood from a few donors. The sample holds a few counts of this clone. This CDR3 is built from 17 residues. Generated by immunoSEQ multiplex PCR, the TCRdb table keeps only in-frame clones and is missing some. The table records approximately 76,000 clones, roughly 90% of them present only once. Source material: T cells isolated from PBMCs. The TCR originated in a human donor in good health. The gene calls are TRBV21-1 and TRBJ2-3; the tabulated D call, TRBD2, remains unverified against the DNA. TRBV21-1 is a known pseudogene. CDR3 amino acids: CASSIGCGTSGTDTQYF. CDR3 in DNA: TGTGCCAGCAGCATAGGGTGCGGAACTAGCGGCACAGATACGCAGTATTTT.